The text below deals with one T cell receptor (beta chain). Its target is unknown. The CDR3 is made up of 14 amino acids. Germline V gene lookup returns CDR1 LNHDA and CDR2 SQIVND (reference sequence). Trimming at V came to 5 bases and at J to 6 bases, leaving 7 bases not matched to a gene. Researchers used genomic DNA as the template to profile TCR beta VDJ and CDR3. TCRdb used MiXCR to reprocess the reads, holding one entry per CDR3 protein. The sample lists some 290,000 distinct CDR3 sequences, around 60% occurring once. These data are taken from a study of CD8+CD57+ T cells in acquired aplastic anemia. Study-wide background: Mean DNA quantity obtained from sorted CD4+ and CD8+ cells was around 3.2 ug.

Study observations and caveats: In common between the patients and the controls were twenty-nine CD8+ CDR3 sequences.

The chain couples TRBV19 to TRBJ2-1; 7 positions match TRBD1. The sequenced sample consisted of sorted CD4+, CD8+, or CD8+CD57+ T cells (not recorded which) from PBMCs. The TCR was taken from a human donor with severe aplastic anemia or a healthy control (not recorded which). CDR3 coding DNA: TGTGCCAGTAGTGTGGGACAGACCTTCAATGAGCAGTTCTTC. Its protein is CASSVGQTFNEQFF. The full variable domain, rest sourced from reference TRBV19 and TRBJ2-1, is DGGITQSPKYLFRKEGQNVTLSCEQNLNHDAMYWYRQDPGQGLRLIYYSQIVNDFQKGDIAEGYSVSREKKESFPLTVTSAQKNPTAFYLCASSVGQTFNEQFFGPGTRLTVL.